This entry lists 24 T cell receptor beta chains sequenced from one sample in a study of CD8+CD57+ T cells in acquired aplastic anemia. Profiling that covered TCR beta VDJ and CDR3 relied on genomic DNA as its template. TCRdb re-analysed the reads in MiXCR, keeping a single row per CDR3 protein. The data hold roughly 200,000 distinct CDR3 sequences, with roughly 65% observed a single time. Patients who underwent sequencing had shown CD8+CD57+ cell expansion by flow cytometry. Sequenced sample: sorted CD4+, CD8+, or CD8+CD57+ T cells (not recorded which) from PBMCs. Receptors were obtained from a human donor with aplastic anemia.

The chain couples TRBV29-1 to TRBJ2-1, with 12 bases that match TRBD2. With 0 bases clipped from V and 2 bases from J, the junction kept 5 bases outside the gene matches. Germline CDR1 and CDR2: SQVTM and ANQGSEA. The CDR3 spans 17 residues. CDR3 region: CSVEDPGLAGTYNEQFF. The CDR3 region has the DNA TGCAGCGTTGAAGATCCTGGACTAGCGGGGACCTACAATGAGCAGTTCTTC.

The chain uses TRBV7-4 and TRBJ2-7, with D unresolved. This CDR3 has 14 residues. Between the trimmed V and J ends, which lost 1 base and 2 bases, there was a span of 9 bases. Germline V gives CDR1 SGHVT, CDR2 SQSDAQ. The CDR3 nucleotides read TGTGCCAGCAGCTTAGAGCACGGCGCCTACGAGCAGTACTTC. Its translation is CASSLEHGAYEQYF.

The genes are TRBV3-1 and TRBJ1-2, with 7 positions matching TRBD1. V shed 3 bases and J 5 bases; nucleotides not matched to a gene: 6. The CDR3 extends over 14 amino acids. CDR1 is LGHDT, CDR2 YNNKEL, per germline (reference sequence). CDR3 sequence (DNA): TGTGCCAGCAGCCACCAGGACAGGATTTATGGCTACACCTTC. Residues: CASSHQDRIYGYTF.

This clonotype appeared a few times. This chain joins TRBV29-1 and TRBJ2-1; 13 positions match TRBD2. This CDR3 is 15 amino acids long. Germline V gene data show CDR1 as SQVTM and CDR2 as ANQGSEA. J gave up 6 bases and V 3 bases, and 5 bases lay outside the gene matches. This chain's CDR3 is CSVEGGLAGINEQFF. The CDR3 coding sequence is TGCAGCGTTGAGGGGGGACTAGCGGGGATCAATGAGCAGTTCTTC.

The chain recombines TRBV10-2 with TRBJ1-1, with D perhaps TRBD1 (5 bases). The CDR3 spans 13 residues. Trimming took 4 bases from V and 5 from J, leaving 11 bases between them. Germline CDR1 and CDR2: WSHSY and SAAADI. CDR3 sequence: CASSVFGGTEAFF. The CDR3 DNA reads TGCGCCAGCAGTGTATTCGGGGGAACTGAAGCTTTCTTT.

The V and J genes are TRBV9 and TRBJ2-1; D is uncertain. V lost 3 bases, J lost 9 bases, and 7 bases lay in between. The length of the CDR3 is 11 residues. Germline values: CDR1 SGDLS, CDR2 YYNGEE. The DNA of the CDR3 is TGTGCCAGCAGCGGGGTAGGTGAGCAGTTCTTC. Translated: CASSGVGEQFF.

In this sample, this clonotype turned up a few times. This sequence joins TRBV2 and TRBJ1-2; possibly TRBD1 for D (6 bases). The CDR3 loop spans 15 amino acids. Trimming took off 3 bases at V and 2 bases at J, with 13 bases between the two ends. The V gene's germline CDR1 is SNHLY and CDR2 FYNNEI. CDR3 in DNA: TGTGCCAGCAGTGACCCTATACAGGGAAACTATGGCTACACCTTC. As protein: CASSDPIQGNYGYTF.

The chain joins TRBV6-5 to TRBJ2-7, with D maybe TRBD1 (5 bases). This CDR3 has 14 residues. Trimming left V 0 bases short and J 3 bases short, with 9 bases between. Germline lookup yields CDR1 MNHEY and CDR2 SVGAGI. The CDR3 protein is CASSYSGVIYEQYF. The CDR3 coding sequence is TGTGCCAGCAGTTACTCAGGGGTTATCTACGAGCAGTACTTC.

The chain combines TRBV12-3 or TRBV12-4 with TRBJ1-2; no clear D gene. With 1 base removed from V and 6 bases from J, the gap between germline ends came to 6 bases. The CDR3 spans 12 residues. CDR3 nucleotide sequence: TGTGCCAGCAGTTTAGATGGGAATGGCTACACCTTC. Translation gives CASSLDGNGYTF.

The gene calls are TRBV7-3 and TRBJ2-2; D is uncertain. V shed 2 bases and J shed 5 bases, with 12 bases lying between them. CDR3 length equals 15 residues. CDR1 and CDR2 (germline): SGHTA, FQGTGA. The CDR3 nucleotides are TGTGCCAGCAGCTTAGGCGGCAGCATTACCGGGGAGCTGTTTTTT. Its translation is CASSLGGSITGELFF.

The chain links TRBV9 to TRBJ2-3, with D maybe TRBD2 (6 bases). This CDR3 spans 16 amino acids. V lost 4 bases and J lost 6, with 21 bases in between. Germline CDR1 reads SGDLS; CDR2 reads YYNGEE. The CDR3 protein is CASSPSTGLPQDTQYF. CDR3 DNA: TGTGCCAGCAGCCCATCAACGGGACTTCCTCAGGATACGCAGTATTTT.

This clonotype was counted a single time. Germline is not matched at one junction end, which may reflect a read error. The genes are TRBV7-3 and TRBJ2-1; 13 positions match TRBD2. The V gene's germline CDR1 is SGHTA and CDR2 FQGTGA. This CDR3 spans 15 amino acids. The DNA of the CDR3 is TGCGCCAGCAGACTGGGACTAGCGGGGAACAACGAGCAGTCCTTC. Its protein product is CASRLGLAGNNEQSF.

The V call is TRBV30, the J call TRBJ1-1; a weak D match, TRBD1 (6 bases). CDR3 length: 12 residues. The germline V gene has CDR1 GTSNPN and CDR2 SVGIG (reference sequence). Trimming cost V 2 bases and J 5 bases, with 9 bases left between them. As DNA, the CDR3 is TGTGCCTGGAGTAACACAGGGACTGAAGCTTTCTTT. This translates into CAWSNTGTEAFF.

About this clonotype: One base away lies a much larger clone, so this may be a sequencing read error. This chain connects TRBV7-2 to TRBJ1-1, with D hard to call. The CDR3 runs 14 residues. Deletions cut 3 bases from V and 10 bases from J, with 18 bases between. CDR1 and CDR2 (germline): SGHTA, FQGNSA. The CDR3 bases are TGTGCCAGCAGCTTTTTAACCCGACACCTGGGAGCTTTCTTT. Protein sequence: CASSFLTRHLGAFF. Full variable domain (missing parts from reference TRBV7-2 and TRBJ1-1): GAGVSQSPSNKVTEKGKDVELRCDPISGHTALYWYRQSLGQGLEFLIYFQGNSAPDKSGLPSDRFSAERTGGSVSTLTIQRTQQEDSAVYLCASSFLTRHLGAFFGQGTRLTVV.

The rearrangement joins TRBV4-3 to TRBJ2-5, with 8 bases that match TRBD1. The J segment lost 6 bases and the V segment lost 2 bases, leaving 20 bases of the junction unmatched. The CDR3 has 19 residues. Germline CDR1 and CDR2: LGHNA and YSLEER. CDR3 in amino acids: CASSQTPRIPGGGRKTQYF. The CDR3 nucleotides are TGCGCCAGCAGCCAAACCCCGCGGATACCAGGGGGCGGTCGGAAGACCCAGTACTTC.

V usage is TRBV20-1 and J usage is TRBJ1-4, with D unclear. The CDR3 extends over 14 amino acids. V was cut by 4 bases and J by 0 bases, with 9 bases left in between. Germline-derived CDR1 and CDR2 are DFQATT and SNEGSKA (reference sequence). The CDR3 loop is CSAMRGATNEKLFF. The CDR3 DNA is TGCAGTGCTATGCGGGGTGCAACTAATGAAAAACTGTTTTTT.

Regarding this clonotype: The junction departs from germline at one end; a sequencing error may be responsible. The chain is built from TRBV10-3 and TRBJ1-1; maybe TRBD1 (6 bases). The CDR3 spans 15 residues. Germline V gives CDR1 ENHRY, CDR2 SYGVKD. In DNA form, the CDR3 reads TGTGCCACCAGTGTGGGGGGCCCCATGAACACTGAAGCTTTCTTT. It is translated as CATSVGGPMNTEAFF.

V gene TRBV15 combines with J gene TRBJ1-1; D is undetermined. V was pared by 0 bases and J by 7 bases, with 6 bases between. The germline CDR1 and CDR2 sequences are LNHNV and YYDKDF (reference sequence). The CDR3 is made up of 12 amino acids. The CDR3 DNA follows: TGTGCCACCAGCAGAGATCGTCATGAAGCTTTCTTT. Translating it yields CATSRDRHEAFF.

A remark on this clonotype: Sequence at one end of the junction differs from germline and may be a read error. This rearrangement joins TRBV25-1 to TRBJ1-6; unclear D gene. This CDR3 has 13 amino acids. Germline CDR1 and CDR2: MGHDK and SYGVNS. The CDR3 protein is CAGSHGLDSPLHF. CDR3 in DNA: TGTGCCGGCAGTCATGGGTTAGACTCACCCCTCCACTTT.

This chain connects TRBV15 to TRBJ1-5; D possibly corresponds to TRBD1 (5 bases). Per germline, CDR1 LNHNV and CDR2 YYDKDF (reference sequence). This CDR3 is built from 13 residues. Trimming took 1 base from V and 7 from J, leaving 8 bases between them. The CDR3 DNA reads as TGTGCCACCAGCAGAGGGGGCGAACAGCCCCAGCATTTT. This sequence encodes CATSRGGEQPQHF.

The V gene is TRBV9, the J gene TRBJ2-7, with D tentatively TRBD1 (5 bases). V was trimmed by 0 bases and J by 3 bases, leaving 16 bases between them. The CDR3 is 16 residues long. Looked up from germline, CDR1 is SGDLS and CDR2 is YYNGEE. CDR3 amino acids: CASSVAQGALLYEQYF. CDR3 nucleotides: TGTGCCAGCAGCGTAGCTCAAGGGGCCCTCCTCTACGAGCAGTACTTC.

In its sample, this clonotype was seen once. This chain uses TRBV7-2 with TRBJ2-2; D might be TRBD1 or TRBD2, each matching 5 bases. V was cut by 0 bases and J by 7 bases, with 6 bases left in between. The CDR3 is 13 residues long. Germline V gene sequence: CDR1 SGHTA, CDR2 FQGNSA. The CDR3, as DNA: TGTGCCAGCAGCTTAGCGGGGGACGGGGAGCTGTTTTTT. Encoded protein: CASSLAGDGELFF.

J is TRBJ2-1 and V is TRBV7-2; TRBD1 is a possible D gene (5 bases). CDR3 length equals 16 residues. Deletions cut 6 bases from V and 5 bases from J, with 20 bases between. The germline V gene has CDR1 SGHTA and CDR2 FQGNSA. The CDR3 DNA reads as TGTGCCAGCAGTCTGACAGATCGAATTGTCAACAATGAGCAGTTCTTC. It yields the protein CASSLTDRIVNNEQFF.

This clonotype was detected once. The chain carries TRBV20-1 and TRBJ2-7, with 7 bases that match TRBD1. The CDR3 has 15 residues. CDR1 is DFQATT, CDR2 SNEGSKA, per germline (reference sequence). V trimming: 4 bases; J trimming: 0 bases; junction bases outside the gene matches: 9. The CDR3: CSANRDSEVSYEQYF. CDR3 DNA: TGCAGTGCTAACCGGGACAGCGAAGTCTCCTACGAGCAGTACTTC.